The 21 T cell receptor beta chains given below trace back to one sample, sequenced in a study of cytomegalovirus exposure and HLA in healthy donors. PCR employed 60 Vbeta and 13 Jbeta primers. Libraries were prepared by immunoSEQ multiplex PCR; TCRdb keeps only in-frame clonotypes and omits some of them. This repertoire shows roughly 120,000 clones, approximately 8.6% found once; its top ten account for 5% to 6.5%. Sequenced sample: PBMCs. These receptors were obtained from a middle-aged woman in good health and CMV-seropositive.

This clone was counted between two and nine times. Different DNA sequences within this sample yield the same CDR3. The chain is built from TRBV19 and TRBJ1-2; 10 nucleotides align to TRBD1. This CDR3 contains 13 residues. CDR1 is LNHDA and CDR2 is SQIVND in the germline V gene (reference sequence). Trimming removed 6 bases from V and 4 bases from J; junction bases left unmatched: 2. In nucleotides, the CDR3 is TGTGCCAGTAGGGGACAGGGGAGCTATGGCTACACCTTC. It specifies CASRGQGSYGYTF.

The chain carries TRBV18 and TRBJ2-7; TRBD2 might be the D (6 bases). There are 13 residues in the CDR3. Trimming took 6 bases from V and 9 from J, leaving 18 bases between them. CDR1 and CDR2 (germline): KGHSH, LQKENI. CDR3 coding DNA: TGTGCCAGCTCCCCGGAGGGTCCGGCCGGGCAGTACTTC. It specifies CASSPEGPAGQYF.

This clone was detected many times. V is TRBV7-2 and J is TRBJ1-3; 7 nucleotides agree with TRBD1. In germline, CDR1 is SGHTA, CDR2 FQGNSA. V dropped 5 bases and J dropped 3; count of bases not matched to a gene: 4. CDR3 size: 14 residues. CDR3 residues: CASSPGTVGNTIYF. The CDR3 DNA follows: TGTGCCAGCAGCCCCGGGACAGTTGGAAACACCATATATTTT. Supplemented by reference TRBV7-2 and TRBJ1-3, the full variable domain reads GAGVSQSPSNKVTEKGKDVELRCDPISGHTALYWYRQSLGQGLEFLIYFQGNSAPDKSGLPSDRFSAERTGGSVSTLTIQRTQQEDSAVYLCASSPGTVGNTIYFGEGSWLTVV.

J is TRBJ2-1 and V is TRBV15; perhaps TRBD2 as D (5 bases). V was cut by 1 base and J by 6 bases, with 16 bases left in between. This CDR3 has 16 residues. CDR1 and CDR2 (germline): LNHNV, YYDKDF (reference sequence). CDR3: CATSRGTARETNEQFF. In nucleotides, the CDR3 is TGTGCCACCAGCAGAGGGACGGCACGGGAAACCAATGAGCAGTTCTTC.

This clone was recorded a few times. The chain uses TRBV1 and TRBJ1-5; the table's TRBD1 call for D was not verified on the DNA. TRBV1 is a listed pseudogene. The CDR3 contains 14 residues. CDR3 in amino acids: CTSSLQYSNQPQHF. The CDR3 nucleotides read TGCACCAGCAGCTTACAGTATAGCAATCAGCCCCAGCATTTT.

This clone occurred a few times. The chain is built from TRBV5-1 and TRBJ2-3; TRBD1 aligns across 7 bases. CDR3 length equals 16 residues. The V and J ends lost 4 bases and 5 bases, in that order; junction bases with no gene match: 13. CDR1 is SGHRS, CDR2 YFSETQ, per germline. The CDR3 protein is CASSAEGQEFGDTQYF. DNA for the CDR3: TGCGCCAGCAGCGCGGAAGGACAGGAGTTTGGAGATACGCAGTATTTT.

For the CDR3, the DNA is TGCAGCGTTGAACCCAGTCAAGAGACCCAGTACTTC. This gives the protein CSVEPSQETQYF. The chain has TRBV29-1 and TRBJ2-5, with D hard to call. V lost 2 bases and J 2 bases, leaving 6 bases between the germline ends. The CDR3 totals 12 residues. CDR1 and CDR2 (germline): SQVTM, ANQGSEA.

The chain links TRBV19 to TRBJ2-7; 12 bases map to TRBD1. CDR3 length: 14 amino acids. The junction had 2 bases not matched to a gene; V was cut back by 3 bases and J by 5 bases. CDR1 is LNHDA and CDR2 is SQIVND in the germline V gene (reference sequence). For the CDR3, the DNA is TGTGCCAGTAGTATGGGACAGGGGGCCAACGAGCAGTACTTC. Its translation: CASSMGQGANEQYF.

The chain employs TRBV15 and TRBJ1-5; D not resolved. Germline loops: CDR1 LNHNV, CDR2 YYDKDF (reference sequence). The CDR3 spans 15 residues. The V gene lost 1 base and the J gene lost 9 bases, with 16 bases spanning the gap. CDR3 sequence reads: CATSRGGPEGGPQHF. CDR3 DNA: TGTGCCACCAGCAGAGGAGGGCCCGAGGGTGGGCCCCAGCATTTT.

The V gene is TRBV5-1, the J gene TRBJ2-7, with D possibly being TRBD2 (5 bases). Germline V gene data show CDR1 as SGHRS and CDR2 as YFSETQ. Trimming pared 7 bases from V and 6 bases from J, leaving 20 bases between. This CDR3 is 14 amino acids long. CDR3 sequence reads: CASSSSLGVSEQYF. The CDR3 DNA reads as TGCGCCAGCTCCTCTTCCCTCGGGGTCTCCGAGCAGTACTTC.

This chain uses TRBV4-1 with TRBJ1-2, with 9 bases fitting TRBD1. The germline gives CDR1 MGHRA, CDR2 YSYEKL. Trimming at V came to 4 bases and at J to 10 bases, leaving 13 bases not matched to a gene. The CDR3 has 15 amino acids. This CDR3 is CASSPGPTGGRIYTF. The CDR3 DNA reads as TGCGCCAGCAGCCCCGGTCCGACAGGGGGGAGGATCTACACCTTC.

This clone showed up just a few times. This chain links TRBV18 with TRBJ2-5; TRBD2 matches at 7 bases. With 6 bases clipped from V and 5 bases from J, the junction kept 6 bases outside the gene matches. CDR3 length equals 13 residues. Looked up from germline, CDR1 is KGHSH and CDR2 is LQKENI. In nucleotides, the CDR3 is TGTGCCAGCTCCCCCGGGGGGTCTGAGACCCAGTACTTC. Translating gives CASSPGGSETQYF.

The CDR3 here is CASSGDRVSGAFF. The DNA of the CDR3 is TGTGCCAGCAGTGGAGACAGGGTTTCGGGAGCTTTCTTT. V and J are TRBV6-6 and TRBJ1-1; 7 positions match TRBD1. V was clipped by 5 bases and J by 10 bases; unmatched bases: 10. The CDR3 extends over 13 amino acids. Per germline, CDR1 MNHNY and CDR2 SVGAGI (reference sequence).

The V and J genes are TRBV25-1 and TRBJ2-5; TRBD2 is a possible D gene (6 bases). The CDR3 spans 14 residues. V was pared by 3 bases and J by 4 bases, with 12 bases between. Per germline, CDR1 MGHDK and CDR2 SYGVNS. The CDR3 sequence is CASSEGGMGETQYF. In nucleotides, the CDR3 is TGTGCCAGCAGTGAGGGGGGTATGGGAGAGACCCAGTACTTC.

This clone occurred a few times. At the DNA level, this CDR3 is encoded by other sequences in the same sample as well. V is TRBV7-6 and J is TRBJ2-1; 7 nucleotides match TRBD1. V dropped 5 bases and J dropped 7; count of bases not matched to a gene: 8. This CDR3 region has 14 residues. Germline lookup yields CDR1 SGHVS and CDR2 FNYEAQ. The CDR3 region has the DNA TGTGCCAGCAGCCCCTTATCCAGGGGGAATGAGCAGTTCTTC. It encodes CASSPLSRGNEQFF.

The CDR3 DNA sequence: TGTGCCAGCAGCCCCCGGGGTAGCACAGATACGCAGTATTTT. It yields the protein CASSPRGSTDTQYF. This chain joins TRBV11-3 and TRBJ2-3; possibly TRBD2 for D (5 bases). The CDR3 is made up of 14 amino acids. Germline V CDR1 and CDR2: SGHNT, YENEEA. The V end was cut by 5 bases, the J end by 0 bases, with 9 bases between. Variable domain in full (rest from reference TRBV11-3 and TRBJ2-3): EAGVVQSPRYKIIEKKQPVAFWCNPISGHNTLYWYLQNLGQGPELLIRYENEEAVDDSQLPKDRFSAERLKGVDSTLKIQPAELGDSAVYLCASSPRGSTDTQYFGPGTRLTVL.

A few counts support this clone. The V call is TRBV7-9, the J call TRBJ1-2; possible D gene TRBD1, 5 bases. The CDR3 has 13 amino acids. V gave up 1 base and J gave up 6 bases, with 9 bases separating them. CDR1 and CDR2 (germline): SEHNR, FQNEAQ (reference sequence). The CDR3 is CASSLVQANGYTF. The CDR3, as DNA: TGTGCCAGCAGCTTAGTACAGGCCAATGGCTACACCTTC.

The chain combines TRBV2 with TRBJ2-5, with D possibly being TRBD2 (5 bases). Germline V gene data show CDR1 as SNHLY and CDR2 as FYNNEI. This CDR3 has 12 amino acids. The V end lost 8 bases, the J end lost 2 bases, and 9 bases lay between the germline ends. The CDR3 DNA sequence: TGTGCCAGCGGACTGTTACAAGAGACCCAGTACTTC. Encoded protein: CASGLLQETQYF.

The chain combines TRBV7-8 with TRBJ1-2; no firm D call. Germline-derived CDR1 and CDR2 are SGHVS and FQNEAQ. V was shortened by 1 base and J by 4 bases, with 10 bases between the two germline ends. The CDR3 spans 14 residues. The CDR3 nucleotides are TGTGCCAGCAGCTTAGTCGGCACAGTCTATGGCTACACCTTC. Amino acids: CASSLVGTVYGYTF.

The rearrangement links TRBV19 to TRBJ2-7, with D tentatively TRBD1 (5 bases). This CDR3 is built from 12 residues. The germline V and J ends were trimmed by 5 bases and 5 bases, with 10 bases remaining between them. Germline V gives CDR1 LNHDA, CDR2 SQIVND (reference sequence). CDR3 sequence reads: CASSRQQDEQYF. The CDR3 DNA reads as TGTGCCAGTAGTCGACAGCAGGACGAGCAGTACTTC. The full variable domain, in which reference TRBV19 and TRBJ2-7 provide the parts outside the CDR3, is DGGITQSPKYLFRKEGQNVTLSCEQNLNHDAMYWYRQDPGQGLRLIYYSQIVNDFQKGDIAEGYSVSREKKESFPLTVTSAQKNPTAFYLCASSRQQDEQYFGPGTRLTVT.

This sequence joins TRBV9 and TRBJ2-1, with D possibly being TRBD1 (6 bases). V gave up 0 bases and J gave up 5 bases, with 9 bases separating them. From germline, CDR1 is SGDLS and CDR2 YYNGEE. The CDR3 runs 14 residues. CDR3 sequence: CASSVVGAHNEQFF. Here the CDR3 DNA reads TGTGCCAGCAGCGTAGTGGGGGCCCACAATGAGCAGTTCTTC.